A single sample is the source of the 3 T cell receptor beta chains below, sequenced in a study of vaccination effects on CD4 cells after COVID-19. TCRdb keeps only in-frame clones here, not all; method: immunoSEQ multiplex PCR. Of tens of thousands of clones listed, less than 80% were seen once; the top ten hold over 2%. No antigens are known for them. Once cultured for about 9 days, the cells underwent separation to obtain CD4+ T cells. All participants had two doses of either the BNT162b2 or mRNA-1273 vaccine. Sample: CD4+ T cells from PBMCs cultured without peptide, taken after COVID-19 vaccination. The receptors originated from a human donor who received a COVID-19 vaccine.

This clone showed up just once. The V gene is TRBV7-9, the J gene TRBJ1-2, with D tentatively TRBD1 (5 bases). Trimming stripped 2 bases from V and 5 bases from J, with 12 bases between. The CDR3 totals 14 residues. Germline V gives CDR1 SEHNR, CDR2 FQNEAQ (reference sequence). This chain's CDR3 is CASSLTGVSYGYTF. CDR3 in DNA: TGTGCCAGCAGCTTAACGGGGGTCAGTTATGGCTACACCTTC.

The rearrangement joins TRBV24-1 to TRBJ2-3, with a tentative D call TRBD1 (6 bases). The V and J ends lost 7 bases and 4 bases respectively, with 14 bases between them. The germline V gene has CDR1 KGHDR and CDR2 SFDVKD. This CDR3 comprises 14 residues. DNA of the CDR3: TGTGCCACCAGCCCGGACAGTATTTCAGATACGCAGTATTTT. Translating gives CATSPDSISDTQYF.

The chain is built from TRBV7-3 and TRBJ1-3; TRBD1 might be the D (6 bases). The ends were cut back, 5 bases at V and 3 bases at J, with 11 bases in the middle. This CDR3 region has 14 residues. Germline V gene lookup returns CDR1 SGHTA and CDR2 FQGTGA. CDR3 residues: CASSPTGNGNTIYF. Here the CDR3 DNA reads TGTGCCAGCAGCCCAACAGGGAATGGAAACACCATATATTTT.